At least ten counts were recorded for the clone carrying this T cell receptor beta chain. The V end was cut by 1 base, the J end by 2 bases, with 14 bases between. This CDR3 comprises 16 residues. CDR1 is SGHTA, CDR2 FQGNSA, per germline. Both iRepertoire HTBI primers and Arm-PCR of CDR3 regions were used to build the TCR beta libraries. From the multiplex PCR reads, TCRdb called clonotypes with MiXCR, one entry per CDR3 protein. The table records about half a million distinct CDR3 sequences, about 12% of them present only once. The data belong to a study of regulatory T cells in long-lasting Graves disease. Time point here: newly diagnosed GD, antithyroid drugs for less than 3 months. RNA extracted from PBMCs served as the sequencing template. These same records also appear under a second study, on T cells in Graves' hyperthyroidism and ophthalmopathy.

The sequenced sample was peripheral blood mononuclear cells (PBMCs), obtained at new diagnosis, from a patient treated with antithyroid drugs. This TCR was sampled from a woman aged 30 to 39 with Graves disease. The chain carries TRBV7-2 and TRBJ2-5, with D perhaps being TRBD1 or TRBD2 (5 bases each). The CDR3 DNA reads TGTGCCAGCAGCTTAGGGGACCGCAACCTTCAAGAGACCCAGTACTTC. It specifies CASSLGDRNLQETQYF.